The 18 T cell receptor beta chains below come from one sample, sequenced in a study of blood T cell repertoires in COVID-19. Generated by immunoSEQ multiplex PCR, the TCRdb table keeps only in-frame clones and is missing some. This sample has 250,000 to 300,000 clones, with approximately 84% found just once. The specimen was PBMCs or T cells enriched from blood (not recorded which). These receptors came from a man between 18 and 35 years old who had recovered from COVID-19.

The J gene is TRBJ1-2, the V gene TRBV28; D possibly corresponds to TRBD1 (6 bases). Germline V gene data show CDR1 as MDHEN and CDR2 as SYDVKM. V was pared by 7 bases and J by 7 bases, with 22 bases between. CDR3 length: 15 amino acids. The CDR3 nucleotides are TGTGCCAGCACCTCCGCATACAGGGCTCGCGGTGGCTACACCTTC. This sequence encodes CASTSAYRARGGYTF.

The CDR3 coding sequence is TGCGCCAGCAGCCAGGGGACAGGGGCTCGTGAAAAACTGTTTTTT. This codes for CASSQGTGAREKLFF. V usage is TRBV4-1 and J usage is TRBJ1-4, with 10 nucleotides matching TRBD1. V shed 3 bases and J 7 bases; nucleotides not matched to a gene: 5. The CDR3 spans 15 residues. Germline-derived CDR1 and CDR2 are MGHRA and YSYEKL.

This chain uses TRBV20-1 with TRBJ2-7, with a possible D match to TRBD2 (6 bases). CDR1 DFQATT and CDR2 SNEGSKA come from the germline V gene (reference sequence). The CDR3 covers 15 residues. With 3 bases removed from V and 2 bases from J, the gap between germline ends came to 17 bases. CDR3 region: CSASAPGGDAYEQYF. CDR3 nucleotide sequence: TGCAGTGCTAGTGCCCCCGGGGGTGACGCCTACGAGCAGTACTTC.

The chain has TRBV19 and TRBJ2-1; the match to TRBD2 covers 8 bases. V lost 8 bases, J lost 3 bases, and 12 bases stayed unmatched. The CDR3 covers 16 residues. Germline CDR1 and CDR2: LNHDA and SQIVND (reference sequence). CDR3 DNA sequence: TGTGCCAGTGGACTTGACGGGGGGGCTGTCTACAATGAGCAGTTCTTC. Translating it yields CASGLDGGAVYNEQFF.

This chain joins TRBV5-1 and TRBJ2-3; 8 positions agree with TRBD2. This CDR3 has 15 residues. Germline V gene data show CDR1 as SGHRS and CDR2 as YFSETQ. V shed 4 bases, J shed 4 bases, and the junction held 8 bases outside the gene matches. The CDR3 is CASSPSAGGSDTQYF. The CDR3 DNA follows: TGCGCCAGCAGCCCTTCGGCGGGGGGCTCAGATACGCAGTATTTT.

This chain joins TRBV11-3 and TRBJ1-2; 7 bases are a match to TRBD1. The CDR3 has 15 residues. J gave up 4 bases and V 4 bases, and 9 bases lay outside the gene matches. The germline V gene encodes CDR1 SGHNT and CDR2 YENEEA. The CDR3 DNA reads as TGTGCCAGCAGCTACTCACAGGGGACCGTCTATGGCTACACCTTC. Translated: CASSYSQGTVYGYTF.

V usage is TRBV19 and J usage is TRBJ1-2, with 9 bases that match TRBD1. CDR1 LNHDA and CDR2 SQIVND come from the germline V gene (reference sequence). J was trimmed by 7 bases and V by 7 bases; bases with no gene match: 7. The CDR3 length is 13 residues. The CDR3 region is CASIRTGAGGYTF. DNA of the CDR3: TGTGCCAGTATCCGGACAGGGGCCGGTGGCTACACCTTC.

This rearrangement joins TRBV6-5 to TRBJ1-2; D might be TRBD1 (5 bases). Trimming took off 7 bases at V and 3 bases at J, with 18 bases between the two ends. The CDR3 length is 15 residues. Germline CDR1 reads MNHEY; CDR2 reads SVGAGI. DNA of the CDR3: TGTGCCAGCACCGAGGGGAGGGGTAAGGACTATGGCTACACCTTC. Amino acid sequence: CASTEGRGKDYGYTF.

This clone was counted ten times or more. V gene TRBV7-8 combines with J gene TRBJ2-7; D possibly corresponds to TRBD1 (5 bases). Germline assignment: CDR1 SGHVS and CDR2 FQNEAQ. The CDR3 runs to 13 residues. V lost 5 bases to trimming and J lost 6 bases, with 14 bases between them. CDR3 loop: CASSASPQGEQYF. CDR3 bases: TGTGCCAGCAGCGCCAGCCCCCAGGGCGAGCAGTACTTC.

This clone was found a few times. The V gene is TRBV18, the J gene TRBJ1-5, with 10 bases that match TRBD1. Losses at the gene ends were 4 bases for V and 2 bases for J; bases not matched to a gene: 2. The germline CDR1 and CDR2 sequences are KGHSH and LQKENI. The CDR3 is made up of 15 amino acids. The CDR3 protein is CASSLGTGGNQPQHF. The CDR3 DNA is TGTGCCAGCTCACTCGGGACAGGGGGCAATCAGCCCCAGCATTTT.

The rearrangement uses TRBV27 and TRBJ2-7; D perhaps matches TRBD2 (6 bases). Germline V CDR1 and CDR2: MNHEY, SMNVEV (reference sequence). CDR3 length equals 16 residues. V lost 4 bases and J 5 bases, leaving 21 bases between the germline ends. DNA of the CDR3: TGTGCCAGCAGTTCAGAAGGGGCGGGATGGGCCCACGAGCAGTACTTC. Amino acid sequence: CASSSEGAGWAHEQYF.

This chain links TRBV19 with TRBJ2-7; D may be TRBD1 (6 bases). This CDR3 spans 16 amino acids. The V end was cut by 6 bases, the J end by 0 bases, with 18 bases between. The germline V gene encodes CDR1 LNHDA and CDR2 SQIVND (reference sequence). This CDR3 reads CASSPGAKRSSYEQYF. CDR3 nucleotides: TGTGCCAGTAGCCCAGGGGCAAAGCGGAGCTCCTACGAGCAGTACTTC. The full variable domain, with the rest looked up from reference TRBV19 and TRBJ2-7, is DGGITQSPKYLFRKEGQNVTLSCEQNLNHDAMYWYRQDPGQGLRLIYYSQIVNDFQKGDIAEGYSVSREKKESFPLTVTSAQKNPTAFYLCASSPGAKRSSYEQYFGPGTRLTVT.

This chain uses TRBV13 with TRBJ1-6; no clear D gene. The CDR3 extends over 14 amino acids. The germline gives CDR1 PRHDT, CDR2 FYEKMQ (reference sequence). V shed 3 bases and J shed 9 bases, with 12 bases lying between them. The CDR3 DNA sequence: TGTGCCAGCAGCTTGGGCCTCGGCGTTTCACCCCTCCACTTT. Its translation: CASSLGLGVSPLHF.

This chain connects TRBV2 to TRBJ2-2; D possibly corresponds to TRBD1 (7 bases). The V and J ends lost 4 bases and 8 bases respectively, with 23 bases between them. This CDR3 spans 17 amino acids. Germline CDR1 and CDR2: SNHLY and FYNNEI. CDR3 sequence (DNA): TGTGCCAGCAGTGGGATGGGACGACAGGGAGGTAGTGGGGAGCTGTTTTTT. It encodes CASSGMGRQGGSGELFF.

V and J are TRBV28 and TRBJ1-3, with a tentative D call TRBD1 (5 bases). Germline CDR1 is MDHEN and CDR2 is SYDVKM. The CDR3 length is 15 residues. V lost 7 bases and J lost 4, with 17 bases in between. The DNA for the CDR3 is TGTGCCAGCACCCCTAGTATCACAGGAGGAAACACCATATATTTT. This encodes CASTPSITGGNTIYF.

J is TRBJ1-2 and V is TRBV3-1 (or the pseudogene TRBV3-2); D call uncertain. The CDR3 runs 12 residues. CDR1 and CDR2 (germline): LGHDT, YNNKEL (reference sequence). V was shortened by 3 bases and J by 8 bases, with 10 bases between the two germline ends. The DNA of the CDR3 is TGTGCCAGCAGCCATGGGCGGGTGGGCTACACCTTC. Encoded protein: CASSHGRVGYTF.

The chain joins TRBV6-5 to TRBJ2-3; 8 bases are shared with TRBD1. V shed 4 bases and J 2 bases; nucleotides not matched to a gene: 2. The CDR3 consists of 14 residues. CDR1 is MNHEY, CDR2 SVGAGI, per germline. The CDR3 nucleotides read TGTGCCAGCAGTTCAGGGGGCGACACAGATACGCAGTATTTT. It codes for CASSSGGDTDTQYF.

The CDR3 protein is CASEPGGSYNSPLHF. Written as DNA, the CDR3 is TGTGCCAGCGAACCGGGGGGCTCCTATAATTCACCCCTCCACTTT. The chain combines TRBV7-2 with TRBJ1-6, with D tentatively TRBD1 (5 bases). CDR1 and CDR2 from the germline V gene are SGHTA and FQGNSA. The CDR3 has 15 residues. Between the trimmed V and J ends, which lost 8 bases and 0 bases, there was a span of 11 bases.